These 14 T cell receptor beta chains were sequenced from one sample in a study of control samples from healthy donors and cancer patients. The data were produced by immunoSEQ multiplex PCR, yet TCRdb's version contains in-frame clones alone and is incomplete. This sample has fewer than 150,000 clones, with around 90% found just once. Sequenced input: blood. All receptors come from a man in his late teens or twenties in good health.

The V gene is TRBV11-1, the J gene TRBJ1-1, with a tentative D call TRBD1 (6 bases). The germline V gene encodes CDR1 SGHAT and CDR2 FQDESV (reference sequence). The CDR3 runs 13 residues. Trimming pared 0 bases from V and 12 bases from J, leaving 14 bases between. The DNA of the CDR3 is TGTGCCAGCAGCTTAGCGCAGGGGCCCGGACCTTTCTTT. Residues: CASSLAQGPGPFF. Complete variable domain (other parts from reference TRBV11-1 and TRBJ1-1): EAEVAQSPRYKITEKSQAVAFWCDPISGHATLYWYRQILGQGPELLVQFQDESVVDDSQLPKDRFSAERLKGVDSTLKIQPAELGDSAMYLCASSLAQGPGPFFGQGTRLTVV.

The J gene is TRBJ1-2, the V gene TRBV3-1 (or the pseudogene TRBV3-2), with 8 bases identical to TRBD1. The CDR3 has 15 amino acids. Trimming removed 8 bases from V and 7 bases from J; junction bases left unmatched: 15. The germline CDR1 and CDR2 sequences are LGHDT and YNNKEL (reference sequence). In DNA form, the CDR3 reads TGTGCCAGCCAGGAGGGGACAGGACCGCCCGTTGGCTACACCTTC. Protein: CASQEGTGPPVGYTF.

The CDR3 loop is CAWSNSGVKNIQYF. In DNA, the CDR3 is TGTGCCTGGAGTAATTCCGGGGTCAAAAACATTCAGTACTTC. The chain combines TRBV30 with TRBJ2-4, with D maybe TRBD2 (5 bases). The CDR3 extends over 14 amino acids. In germline, CDR1 is GTSNPN, CDR2 SVGIG (reference sequence). Between the trimmed V and J ends, which lost 2 bases and 3 bases, there was a span of 11 bases.

The gene calls are TRBV15 and TRBJ1-5; 7 nucleotides align to TRBD1. Germline assignment: CDR1 LNHNV and CDR2 YYDKDF (reference sequence). The V segment lost 3 bases and the J segment 0 bases; nucleotides outside the gene matches: 5. CDR3 length equals 16 residues. The CDR3 region is CATSSLTGYSNQPQHF. The DNA for the CDR3 is TGTGCCACCAGCAGCCTGACAGGGTATAGCAATCAGCCCCAGCATTTT.

The chain recombines TRBV11-2 with TRBJ2-5; 8 positions agree with TRBD2. The V and J ends lost 7 bases and 5 bases, in that order; junction bases with no gene match: 6. CDR3 length: 13 residues. The V gene's germline CDR1 is SGHAT and CDR2 FQNNGV. CDR3 sequence (DNA): TGTGCCAGCACCGACGGGGGGGACGAGACCCAGTACTTC. Translation gives CASTDGGDETQYF.

The rearrangement links TRBV18 to TRBJ1-1; TRBD1 might be the D (5 bases). Trimming removed 0 bases from V and 4 bases from J, with 12 bases in between. Germline CDR1 and CDR2: KGHSH and LQKENI. The CDR3 totals 15 residues. CDR3 sequence: CASSPPVRRVTEAFF. The CDR3 region has the DNA TGTGCCAGCTCACCACCCGTGCGCAGGGTCACTGAAGCTTTCTTT.

The rearrangement uses TRBV6-5 and TRBJ1-4; 11 nucleotides match TRBD1. Germline V gene sequence: CDR1 MNHEY, CDR2 SVGAGI. This CDR3 has 16 amino acids. Unmatched junction bases numbered 4, after V lost 2 bases and J lost 5 bases. CDR3 region: CASSYGTGGENEKLFF. The CDR3 nucleotides read TGTGCCAGCAGTTACGGGACAGGGGGGGAAAATGAAAAACTGTTTTTT.

The chain carries TRBV19 and TRBJ2-1; 8 nucleotides agree with TRBD2. The V gene's germline CDR1 is LNHDA and CDR2 SQIVND (reference sequence). The CDR3 is 17 amino acids. The V gene end was trimmed by 4 bases and the J gene end by 1 base; junction bases not matched to a gene: 9. DNA of the CDR3: TGTGCCAGTAGTAGGGGTGTTCGGGGGGGGTCCTACAATGAGCAGTTCTTC. The encoded protein is CASSRGVRGGSYNEQFF.

The chain links TRBV5-4 to TRBJ2-5; maybe TRBD1 (5 bases). In germline, CDR1 is SGHNT, CDR2 YYREEE (reference sequence). CDR3 size: 13 residues. The V end was cut by 2 bases, the J end by 4 bases, with 9 bases between. CDR3 loop: CASSFKGSETQYF. Here the CDR3 DNA reads TGTGCCAGCAGCTTTAAGGGGTCAGAGACCCAGTACTTC.

The rearrangement joins TRBV28 to TRBJ2-5; the D is unclear. The CDR3 loop spans 12 amino acids. Germline V gives CDR1 MDHEN, CDR2 SYDVKM. V gave up 3 bases and J gave up 2 bases, with 4 bases separating them. CDR3 region: CASSLNQETQYF. CDR3 in DNA: TGTGCCAGCAGTTTGAATCAAGAGACCCAGTACTTC.

The gene calls are TRBV21-1 and TRBJ2-7; the table names TRBD2, a call not compared with the DNA. TRBV21-1 is a pseudogene. The CDR3 is 18 residues long. The CDR3 loop is CASSNKRSAHDSSYEQYF. As DNA, the CDR3 is TGTGCCAGCAGCAATAAACGGTCCGCACACGACTCCTCCTACGAGCAGTACTTC.

The V gene is TRBV5-1, the J gene TRBJ2-7; 10 bases are a match to TRBD1. The CDR3 runs to 14 residues. Germline V lookup: CDR1 SGHRS, CDR2 YFSETQ. The J segment lost 6 bases and the V segment lost 3 bases, leaving 6 bases of the junction unmatched. The CDR3 DNA reads as TGCGCCAGCAGCTCCGGACAGGGGGAGGCCGAGCAGTACTTC. Its translation: CASSSGQGEAEQYF. Looking up the rest from reference TRBV5-1 and TRBJ2-7 gives the full variable domain: KAGVTQTPRYLIKTRGQQVTLSCSPISGHRSVSWYQQTPGQGLQFLFEYFSETQRNKGNFPGRFSGRQFSNSRSEMNVSTLELGDSALYLCASSSGQGEAEQYFGPGTRLTVT.

This chain joins TRBV7-9 and TRBJ2-7, with 11 bases fitting TRBD1. V shed 6 bases and J 6 bases; nucleotides not matched to a gene: 10. From germline, CDR1 is SEHNR and CDR2 FQNEAQ (reference sequence). The CDR3 loop spans 15 amino acids. In DNA, the CDR3 is TGTGCCAGCAGTTCCTGGGACAGGGGGACGGGCGAGCAGTACTTC. It translates to CASSSWDRGTGEQYF.

This sequence joins TRBV27 and TRBJ2-7; 9 nucleotides align to TRBD1. The V segment lost 8 bases and the J segment 2 bases; nucleotides outside the gene matches: 1. The CDR3 is 12 residues long. Germline V lookup: CDR1 MNHEY, CDR2 SMNVEV (reference sequence). The CDR3 nucleotides read TGTGCCAGCGGACAGGGGCCCTACGAGCAGTACTTC. This sequence encodes CASGQGPYEQYF.